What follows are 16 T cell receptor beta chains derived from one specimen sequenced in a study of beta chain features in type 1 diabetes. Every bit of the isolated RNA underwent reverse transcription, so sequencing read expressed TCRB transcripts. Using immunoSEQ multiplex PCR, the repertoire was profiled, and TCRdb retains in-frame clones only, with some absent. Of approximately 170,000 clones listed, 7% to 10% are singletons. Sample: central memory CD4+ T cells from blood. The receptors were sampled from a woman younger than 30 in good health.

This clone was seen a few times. The CDR3 region has the DNA TGTGCCAGCAGGACCGGGGGGGAGACCCAGTACTTC. Residues: CASRTGGETQYF. V usage is TRBV25-1 and J usage is TRBJ2-5, with 7 bases lining up with TRBD2. V dropped 6 bases and J dropped 5; count of bases not matched to a gene: 3. Germline CDR1 reads MGHDK; CDR2 reads SYGVNS. This CDR3 is built from 12 residues.

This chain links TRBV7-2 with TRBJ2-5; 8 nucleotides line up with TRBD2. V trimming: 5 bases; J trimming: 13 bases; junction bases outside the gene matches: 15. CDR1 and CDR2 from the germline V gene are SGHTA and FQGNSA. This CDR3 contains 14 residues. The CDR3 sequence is CASSPNAGGTSLYF. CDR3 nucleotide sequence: TGTGCCAGCAGCCCTAATGCGGGGGGCACCTCACTGTACTTC. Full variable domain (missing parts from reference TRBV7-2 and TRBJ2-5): GAGVSQSPSNKVTEKGKDVELRCDPISGHTALYWYRQSLGQGLEFLIYFQGNSAPDKSGLPSDRFSAERTGGSVSTLTIQRTQQEDSAVYLCASSPNAGGTSLYFGPGTRLLVL.

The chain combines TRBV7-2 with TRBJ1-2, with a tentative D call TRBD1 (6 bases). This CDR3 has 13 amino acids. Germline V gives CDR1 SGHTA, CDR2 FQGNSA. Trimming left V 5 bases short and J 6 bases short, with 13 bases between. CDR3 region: CASSERGGDGYTF. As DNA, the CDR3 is TGTGCCAGCAGCGAGAGGGGGGGAGATGGCTACACCTTC.

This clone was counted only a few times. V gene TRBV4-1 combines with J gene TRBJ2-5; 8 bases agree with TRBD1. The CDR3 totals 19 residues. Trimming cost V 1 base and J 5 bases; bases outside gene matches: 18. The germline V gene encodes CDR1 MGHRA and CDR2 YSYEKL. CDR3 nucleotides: TGCGCCAGCAGCCAAGGGCAAGGACAGGGAGGAGGGTGGTTGGAGACCCAGTACTTC. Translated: CASSQGQGQGGGWLETQYF.

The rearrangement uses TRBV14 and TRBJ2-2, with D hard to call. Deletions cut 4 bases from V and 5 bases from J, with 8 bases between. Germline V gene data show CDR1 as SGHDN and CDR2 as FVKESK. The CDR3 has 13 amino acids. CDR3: CASSPGWTGELFF. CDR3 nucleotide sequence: TGTGCCAGCAGCCCAGGCTGGACCGGGGAGCTGTTTTTT.

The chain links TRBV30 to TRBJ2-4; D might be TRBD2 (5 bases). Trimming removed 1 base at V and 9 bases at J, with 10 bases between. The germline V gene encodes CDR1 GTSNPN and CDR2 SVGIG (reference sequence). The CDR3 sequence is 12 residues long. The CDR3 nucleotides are TGTGCCTGGAGTGGTGGACTGGGCATTCAGTACTTC. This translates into CAWSGGLGIQYF.

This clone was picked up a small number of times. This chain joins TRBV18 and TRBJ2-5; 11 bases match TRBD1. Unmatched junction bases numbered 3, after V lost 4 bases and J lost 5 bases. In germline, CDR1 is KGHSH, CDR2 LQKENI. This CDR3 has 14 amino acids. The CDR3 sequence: CASSRGQGVETQYF. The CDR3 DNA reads TGTGCCAGCTCACGGGGACAGGGGGTCGAGACCCAGTACTTC.

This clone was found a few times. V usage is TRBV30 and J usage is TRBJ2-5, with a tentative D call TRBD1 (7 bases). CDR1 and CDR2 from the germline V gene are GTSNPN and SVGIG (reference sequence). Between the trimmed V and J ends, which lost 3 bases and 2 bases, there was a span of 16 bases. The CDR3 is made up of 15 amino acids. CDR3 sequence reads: CAWSRRDSPQETQYF. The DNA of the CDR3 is TGTGCCTGGAGCAGGCGGGACAGCCCTCAAGAGACCCAGTACTTC.

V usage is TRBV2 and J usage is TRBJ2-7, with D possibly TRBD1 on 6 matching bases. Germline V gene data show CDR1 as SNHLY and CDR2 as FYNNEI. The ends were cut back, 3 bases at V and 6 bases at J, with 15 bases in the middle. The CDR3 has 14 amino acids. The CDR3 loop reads CASSEAQGFSEQYF. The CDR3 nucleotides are TGTGCCAGCAGTGAGGCGCAGGGGTTTTCCGAGCAGTACTTC.

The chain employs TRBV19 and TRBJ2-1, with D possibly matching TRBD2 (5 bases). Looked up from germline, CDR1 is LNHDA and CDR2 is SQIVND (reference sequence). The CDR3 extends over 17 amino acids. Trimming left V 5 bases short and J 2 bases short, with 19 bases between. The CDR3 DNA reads TGTGCCAGTAGTCCCGACCCCGGCGGGTCCACCTACAATGAGCAGTTCTTC. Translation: CASSPDPGGSTYNEQFF. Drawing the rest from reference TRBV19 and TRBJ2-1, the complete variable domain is DGGITQSPKYLFRKEGQNVTLSCEQNLNHDAMYWYRQDPGQGLRLIYYSQIVNDFQKGDIAEGYSVSREKKESFPLTVTSAQKNPTAFYLCASSPDPGGSTYNEQFFGPGTRLTVL.

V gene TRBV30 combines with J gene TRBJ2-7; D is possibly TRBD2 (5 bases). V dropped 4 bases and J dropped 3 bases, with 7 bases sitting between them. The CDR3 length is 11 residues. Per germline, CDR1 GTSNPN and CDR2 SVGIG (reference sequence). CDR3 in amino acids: CAWTRGYEQYF. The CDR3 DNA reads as TGTGCCTGGACCCGGGGCTACGAGCAGTACTTC. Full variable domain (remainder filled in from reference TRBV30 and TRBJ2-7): SQTIHQWPATLVQPVGSPLSLECTVEGTSNPNLYWYRQAAGRGLQLLFYSVGIGQISSEVPQNLSASRPQDRQFILSSKKLLLSDSGFYLCAWTRGYEQYFGPGTRLTVT.

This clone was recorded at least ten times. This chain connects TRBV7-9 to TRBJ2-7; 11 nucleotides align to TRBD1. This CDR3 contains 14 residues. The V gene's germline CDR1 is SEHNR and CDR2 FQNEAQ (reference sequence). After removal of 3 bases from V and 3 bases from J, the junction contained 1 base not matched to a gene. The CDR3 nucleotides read TGTGCCAGCAGCTTCGGGACAGGGGGCTACGAGCAGTACTTC. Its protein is CASSFGTGGYEQYF.

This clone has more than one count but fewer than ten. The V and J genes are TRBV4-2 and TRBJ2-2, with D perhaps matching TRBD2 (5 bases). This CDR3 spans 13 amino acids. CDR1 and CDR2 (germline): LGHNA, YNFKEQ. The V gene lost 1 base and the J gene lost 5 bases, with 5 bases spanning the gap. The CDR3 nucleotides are TGTGCCAGCAGCCAAGGGAGGACCGGGGAGCTGTTTTTT. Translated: CASSQGRTGELFF.

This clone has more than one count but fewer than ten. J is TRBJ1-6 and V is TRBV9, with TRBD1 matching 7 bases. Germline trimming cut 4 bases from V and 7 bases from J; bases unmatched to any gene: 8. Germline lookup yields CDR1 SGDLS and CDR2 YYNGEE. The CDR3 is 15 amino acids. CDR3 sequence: CASSPRGQTNSPLHF. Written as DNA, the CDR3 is TGTGCCAGCAGCCCAAGGGGACAGACAAATTCACCCCTCCACTTT. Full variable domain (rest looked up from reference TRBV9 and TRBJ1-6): DSGVTQTPKHLITATGQRVTLRCSPRSGDLSVYWYQQSLDQGLQFLIQYYNGEERAKGNILERFSAQQFPDLHSELNLSSLELGDSALYFCASSPRGQTNSPLHFGNGTRLTVT.

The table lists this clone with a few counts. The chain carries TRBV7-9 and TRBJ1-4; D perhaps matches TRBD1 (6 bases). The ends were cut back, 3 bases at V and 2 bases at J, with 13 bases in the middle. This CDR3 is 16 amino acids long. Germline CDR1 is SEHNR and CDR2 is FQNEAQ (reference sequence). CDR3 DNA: TGTGCCAGCAGCTTTCAGGGGATACAGACTAATGAAAAACTGTTTTTT. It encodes CASSFQGIQTNEKLFF.

In nucleotides, the CDR3 is TGTGCCAGCAGCTTTACACAGGGGGTGCTCCAAACCGGGGAGCTGTTTTTT. This translates into CASSFTQGVLQTGELFF. The chain employs TRBV5-6 and TRBJ2-2; the match to TRBD1 covers 8 bases. V was clipped by 2 bases and J by 5 bases; unmatched bases: 11. Germline values: CDR1 SGHDT, CDR2 YYEEEE. The CDR3 has 17 amino acids.